These 18 T cell receptor beta chains share one sample of origin, sequenced in a study of vaccination and CD4 T cells after COVID-19. These receptors are not linked to any known antigen. Scientists ran DNA taken from cultured CD4+ T cells through the Oncomine TCR Beta short-read assay for sequencing. TCRdb re-called the PCR reads with MiXCR, one entry per CDR3 protein. The profile covers fewer than 13,000 distinct CDR3 sequences, with about 66% appearing a single time and 26% taken by the ten largest. Specified treatment: roughly ten-day PBMC culture with coronavirus spike peptide pools or control peptides (ViraFEST assay). Input material: CD4+ T cells from blood, cultured in vitro. The receptors originated from a human donor who had recovered from COVID-19.

The chain has TRBV5-1 and TRBJ1-1; TRBD1 matches at 10 bases. The CDR3 is 20 amino acids. Germline values: CDR1 SGHRS, CDR2 YFSETQ. With 6 bases clipped from V and 1 base from J, the junction kept 21 bases outside the gene matches. The CDR3 DNA is TGCGCCAGCACCAGTGTCGGGGACAGGGGCGAACGAGCCAAGAACACTGAAGCTTTCTTT. It is translated as CASTSVGDRGERAKNTEAFF. Looking up the rest from reference TRBV5-1 and TRBJ1-1 gives the full variable domain: KAGVTQTPRYLIKTRGQQVTLSCSPISGHRSVSWYQQTPGQGLQFLFEYFSETQRNKGNFPGRFSGRQFSNSRSEMNVSTLELGDSALYLCASTSVGDRGERAKNTEAFFGQGTRLTVV.

In this sample, this clonotype turned up a few times. The rearrangement links TRBV2 to TRBJ2-7; TRBD1 matches 7 bases. V dropped 6 bases and J dropped 5; count of bases not matched to a gene: 7. From germline, CDR1 is SNHLY and CDR2 FYNNEI. The CDR3 has 13 residues. CDR3 amino acids: CASSEQGTDEQYF. The CDR3 bases are TGTGCCAGCAGCGAACAGGGGACGGACGAGCAGTACTTC. The full variable domain, with the rest looked up from reference TRBV2 and TRBJ2-7, is EPEVTQTPSHQVTQMGQEVILRCVPISNHLYFYWYRQILGQKVEFLVSFYNNEISEKSEIFDDQFSVERPDGSNFTLKIRSTKLEDSAMYFCASSEQGTDEQYFGPGTRLTVT.

V gene TRBV6-1 combines with J gene TRBJ1-5, with TRBD1 matching 11 bases. The CDR3 loop spans 15 amino acids. Per the germline V gene, CDR1 is MNHNS and CDR2 is SASEGT. The V segment lost 5 bases and the J segment 5 bases; nucleotides outside the gene matches: 5. CDR3 DNA sequence: TGTGCCAGCAGTCCTCGGACAGGGGGCGATCAGCCCCAGCATTTT. Translated, it gives CASSPRTGGDQPQHF.

CDR3 sequence reads: CSARGYTF. Written as DNA, the CDR3 is TGCAGTGCTAGAGGCTACACCTTC. V gene TRBV20-1 combines with J gene TRBJ1-2; D gene ambiguous. Germline CDR1 is DFQATT and CDR2 is SNEGSKA (reference sequence). The CDR3 runs to 8 residues. V was shortened by 1 base and J by 9 bases, with 0 bases between the two germline ends.

J is TRBJ2-7 and V is TRBV11-2, with D unclear. The CDR3 contains 10 residues. Germline CDR1 is SGHAT and CDR2 is FQNNGV. V was trimmed by 5 bases and J by 2 bases, leaving 1 base between them. The CDR3 spells CASSAYEQYF. As DNA, the CDR3 is TGTGCCAGCAGCGCCTACGAGCAGTACTTC.

V usage is TRBV27 and J usage is TRBJ2-7; 9 bases align to TRBD2. This CDR3 is built from 18 residues. Germline V gene data show CDR1 as MNHEY and CDR2 as SMNVEV (reference sequence). V lost 5 bases and J lost 1; bases outside the gene matches: 15. Here the CDR3 reads CASSRSLTRGGVSYEQYF. In DNA, the CDR3 is TGTGCCAGCAGTCGCTCTTTGACCCGCGGGGGGGTATCCTACGAGCAGTACTTC.

J is TRBJ1-1 and V is TRBV12-3 or TRBV12-4; D gene unclear. V gave up 6 bases and J gave up 0 bases, with 14 bases separating them. The CDR3 is made up of 15 amino acids. The CDR3 loop reads CASSPRVGLNTEAFF. The CDR3 DNA sequence: TGTGCCAGCAGCCCTAGGGTTGGGTTGAACACTGAAGCTTTCTTT.

The chain couples TRBV6-1 to TRBJ1-3; TRBD1 aligns across 8 bases. V lost 5 bases to trimming and J lost 3 bases; unmatched junction nucleotides: 6. The CDR3 extends over 15 amino acids. Looked up from germline, CDR1 is MNHNS and CDR2 is SASEGT. The CDR3 loop is CASSQGAAFGNTIYF. The CDR3 nucleotides read TGTGCCAGCAGTCAGGGGGCCGCCTTTGGAAACACCATATATTTT.

The chain uses TRBV10-3 and TRBJ1-1; 7 bases are a match to TRBD1. Germline CDR1 and CDR2: ENHRY and SYGVKD. The junction had 11 bases not matched to a gene; V was cut back by 7 bases and J by 6 bases. CDR3 length equals 14 residues. This CDR3 is CAIKWGQLNAEAFF. The CDR3 DNA reads as TGTGCCATCAAGTGGGGACAGCTTAACGCTGAAGCTTTCTTT.

The gene calls are TRBV6-1 and TRBJ2-2, with a possible D match to TRBD2 (6 bases). CDR3 length: 14 residues. Germline V gene sequence: CDR1 MNHNS, CDR2 SASEGT. Trimming stripped 7 bases from V and 7 bases from J, with 16 bases between. In nucleotides, the CDR3 is TGTGCCAGCACCCAGGTCGGGGGAATCGGGGAGCTGTTTTTT. It specifies CASTQVGGIGELFF.

This clonotype was seen only once. CDR3 loop: CASRASGVYEQYF. The CDR3 bases are TGTGCCAGCAGGGCTTCAGGGGTATACGAGCAGTACTTC. The chain joins TRBV12-3 or TRBV12-4 to TRBJ2-7; perhaps TRBD1 as D (6 bases). The CDR3 sequence is 13 residues long. Trimming took 6 bases from V and 4 from J, leaving 13 bases between them.

Only a few counts were recorded for this clonotype. This sequence joins TRBV19 and TRBJ1-6; 7 nucleotides line up with TRBD1. The ends lost 9 bases at V and 8 bases at J; junction bases unmatched: 13. CDR1 is LNHDA and CDR2 is SQIVND in the germline V gene (reference sequence). The length of the CDR3 is 15 residues. CDR3: CASAGQTGSYSPLHF. CDR3 bases: TGTGCCAGCGCGGGACAGACGGGTTCCTATTCACCCCTCCACTTT. The whole variable domain, remainder taken from reference TRBV19 and TRBJ1-6, is DGGITQSPKYLFRKEGQNVTLSCEQNLNHDAMYWYRQDPGQGLRLIYYSQIVNDFQKGDIAEGYSVSREKKESFPLTVTSAQKNPTAFYLCASAGQTGSYSPLHFGNGTRLTVT.

The chain employs TRBV7-2 and TRBJ1-2; D call uncertain. Germline V gives CDR1 SGHTA, CDR2 FQGNSA. The CDR3 extends over 14 amino acids. The ends were cut back, 4 bases at V and 5 bases at J, with 14 bases in the middle. CDR3 sequence reads: CASSSGVPRYGYTF. The CDR3 coding sequence is TGTGCCAGCAGCTCGGGAGTTCCGAGGTATGGCTACACCTTC.

The V call is TRBV19, the J call TRBJ1-5; the D is unclear. Germline CDR1 reads LNHDA; CDR2 reads SQIVND (reference sequence). V lost 9 bases, J lost 12 bases, and 15 bases lay in between. The CDR3 has 11 residues. The CDR3 nucleotides read TGTGCCAGCTTCAACGGCATAAACCAGCATTTT. It codes for CASFNGINQHF. The full variable domain, in which reference TRBV19 and TRBJ1-5 provide the parts outside the CDR3, is DGGITQSPKYLFRKEGQNVTLSCEQNLNHDAMYWYRQDPGQGLRLIYYSQIVNDFQKGDIAEGYSVSREKKESFPLTVTSAQKNPTAFYLCASFNGINQHFGDGTRLSIL.

The V and J genes are TRBV6-1 and TRBJ1-2; 12 bases align to TRBD1. V was pared by 10 bases and J by 4 bases, with 10 bases of the junction left unmatched. CDR1 and CDR2 from the germline V gene are MNHNS and SASEGT. This CDR3 is built from 15 residues. Here the CDR3 DNA reads TGTGCCACCACCCCCCTGGGACAGGGGGCCTATGGCTACACCTTC. This codes for CATTPLGQGAYGYTF.

The genes are TRBV28 and TRBJ1-2; 8 positions match TRBD1. The CDR3 totals 19 residues. The ends lost 6 bases at V and 2 bases at J; junction bases unmatched: 20. Germline V lookup: CDR1 MDHEN, CDR2 SYDVKM. In DNA, the CDR3 is TGTGCCAGCAGCACCTACCTCGAAAATCAGGGGGCGTTGAACTATGGCTACACCTTC. Encoded protein: CASSTYLENQGALNYGYTF.

The chain couples TRBV20-1 to TRBJ1-5; 10 positions agree with TRBD1. This CDR3 is 13 amino acids long. In germline, CDR1 is DFQATT, CDR2 SNEGSKA (reference sequence). The CDR3 DNA reads TGCAGCGCAAGGACAGGGGGGGACCAGCCCCAGCATTTT. It yields the protein CSARTGGDQPQHF.

CDR3 bases: TGTGCCAGCAGCGGACAACGGACAGGGAGGTATTCACCCCTCCACTTT. Amino acids: CASSGQRTGRYSPLHF. The gene calls are TRBV9 and TRBJ1-6, with TRBD1 identical over 8 bases. The V segment lost 3 bases and the J segment 8 bases; nucleotides outside the gene matches: 10. This CDR3 has 16 amino acids. Germline assignment: CDR1 SGDLS and CDR2 YYNGEE. Filled out from reference TRBV9 and TRBJ1-6, the complete variable domain reads DSGVTQTPKHLITATGQRVTLRCSPRSGDLSVYWYQQSLDQGLQFLIQYYNGEERAKGNILERFSAQQFPDLHSELNLSSLELGDSALYFCASSGQRTGRYSPLHFGNGTRLTVT.